Presented here are 26 T cell receptor beta chains from one specimen sequenced in a study of blood T cell repertoires in COVID-19. The method was immunoSEQ multiplex PCR; TCRdb's version includes in-frame clones alone and lacks a portion of them. The sample has approximately 300,000 clones, about 83% seen once. The sequenced sample consisted of peripheral blood. The receptors were sampled from a woman between 50 and 59 years old with acute or convalescent COVID-19.

The chain employs TRBV18 and TRBJ2-1; 8 bases line up with TRBD1. The V segment lost 3 bases and the J segment 1 base; nucleotides outside the gene matches: 5. This CDR3 is built from 16 residues. CDR1 KGHSH and CDR2 LQKENI come from the germline V gene. The CDR3 protein is CASSPRRTGSYNEQFF. The CDR3 DNA sequence: TGTGCCAGCTCACCTCGGAGGACAGGGTCCTACAATGAGCAGTTCTTC.

The chain has TRBV7-2 and TRBJ2-1, with 8 positions matching TRBD1. Per the germline V gene, CDR1 is SGHTA and CDR2 is FQGNSA. CDR3 length: 15 amino acids. Losses at the gene ends were 6 bases for V and 5 bases for J; bases not matched to a gene: 9. The CDR3 bases are TGTGCCAGCAGTTCCCCAGGGGGCTTGCACAATGAGCAGTTCTTC. Translating gives CASSSPGGLHNEQFF. The whole variable domain, filled in from reference TRBV7-2 and TRBJ2-1, reads GAGVSQSPSNKVTEKGKDVELRCDPISGHTALYWYRQSLGQGLEFLIYFQGNSAPDKSGLPSDRFSAERTGGSVSTLTIQRTQQEDSAVYLCASSSPGGLHNEQFFGPGTRLTVL.

The J gene is TRBJ2-3, the V gene TRBV2, with 8 bases that match TRBD2. The CDR3 is made up of 13 amino acids. V shed 5 bases, J shed 5 bases, and the junction held 3 bases outside the gene matches. Germline lookup yields CDR1 SNHLY and CDR2 FYNNEI. Here the CDR3 DNA reads TGTGCCAGCAGTAGCGGGAGAGGAGATACGCAGTATTTT. Translation gives CASSSGRGDTQYF.

The chain joins TRBV4-3 to TRBJ2-7; TRBD2 matches 10 bases. V was pared by 3 bases and J by 4 bases, with 12 bases of the junction left unmatched. CDR3 length: 17 amino acids. CDR1 and CDR2 (germline): LGHNA, YSLEER. CDR3 sequence reads: CASSQKVLAGDVYEQYF. In nucleotides, the CDR3 is TGCGCCAGCAGCCAGAAGGTGCTAGCGGGAGATGTGTACGAGCAGTACTTC.

The chain is built from TRBV28 and TRBJ2-7, with TRBD1 identical over 9 bases. This CDR3 has 19 residues. Per the germline V gene, CDR1 is MDHEN and CDR2 is SYDVKM. The V segment lost 3 bases and the J segment 3 bases; nucleotides outside the gene matches: 18. The CDR3 reads CASSFHRGPSGQGSYEQYF. CDR3 bases: TGTGCCAGCAGTTTCCACCGGGGGCCTTCGGGACAGGGAAGCTACGAGCAGTACTTC.

This clone was seen just once. The chain employs TRBV3-1 (or the pseudogene TRBV3-2) and TRBJ2-7; tentative D call: TRBD2 (6 bases). V lost 2 bases and J lost 3, with 11 bases in between. The V gene's germline CDR1 is LGHDT and CDR2 YNNKEL (reference sequence). The CDR3 consists of 14 residues. The CDR3 DNA reads TGTGCCAGCAGCCAATTTCTAGCGAGCTACGAGCAGTACTTC. Encoded protein: CASSQFLASYEQYF.

The V call is TRBV28, the J call TRBJ2-6; the D gene is possibly TRBD2 (7 bases). CDR3 length equals 17 residues. Trimming stripped 8 bases from V and 0 bases from J, with 17 bases between. From germline, CDR1 is MDHEN and CDR2 SYDVKM. CDR3 region: CASRGGVSTSGANVLTF. CDR3 DNA sequence: TGTGCCAGCCGAGGGGGGGTCTCTACCTCTGGGGCCAACGTCCTGACTTTC.

The CDR3 coding sequence is TGTGCCAGCAGTCCGACAGGGGTGAACACTGAAGCTTTCTTT. This gives the protein CASSPTGVNTEAFF. The chain couples TRBV28 to TRBJ1-1; 8 nucleotides align to TRBD1. The germline gives CDR1 MDHEN, CDR2 SYDVKM. The length of the CDR3 is 14 residues. Unmatched junction bases numbered 2, after V lost 5 bases and J lost 0 bases. The variable domain in full, with the rest retrieved from reference TRBV28 and TRBJ1-1, is DVKVTQSSRYLVKRTGEKVFLECVQDMDHENMFWYRQDPGLGLRLIYFSYDVKMKEKGDIPEGYSVSREKKERFSLILESASTNQTSMYLCASSPTGVNTEAFFGQGTRLTVV.

V and J are TRBV10-1 and TRBJ2-7; 8 positions match TRBD2. This CDR3 has 16 residues. Per the germline V gene, CDR1 is WNHNN and CDR2 is SYGVQD (reference sequence). V lost 0 bases and J lost 2; bases outside the gene matches: 6. CDR3 sequence (DNA): TGCGCCAGCAGTGAGTCGGCTACGGGAGGGGCCTACGAGCAGTACTTC. This sequence encodes CASSESATGGAYEQYF.

This rearrangement joins TRBV5-4 to TRBJ1-3, with a weak D call TRBD1 (5 bases). There are 15 residues in the CDR3. Trimming shortened V by 1 base and J by 2 bases, and 10 bases separated the two germline ends. Germline CDR1 is SGHNT and CDR2 is YYREEE (reference sequence). The CDR3 spells CASSLWGGTGNTIYF. Here the CDR3 DNA reads TGTGCCAGCAGCTTGTGGGGGGGGACTGGAAACACCATATATTTT.

The rearrangement uses TRBV21-1 and TRBJ2-3; the table calls TRBD2, which could not be checked here. TRBV21-1 is labeled a pseudogene. CDR3 size: 16 residues. The CDR3 nucleotides read TGTGCCAGCAGCAAGGGCTTACGTAGCGGGGCAGATACGCAGTATTTT. Residues: CASSKGLRSGADTQYF.

This CDR3 reads CASSLAGGGGDEQFF. As DNA, the CDR3 is TGTGCCAGCAGTTTGGCGGGAGGAGGGGGCGATGAGCAGTTCTTC. The chain is built from TRBV28 and TRBJ2-1; weak D call: TRBD2 (8 bases). Germline loops: CDR1 MDHEN, CDR2 SYDVKM. This CDR3 region has 15 residues. Trimming pared 3 bases from V and 8 bases from J, leaving 17 bases between.

The rearrangement joins TRBV2 to TRBJ2-3, with 13 bases aligning to TRBD2. Germline V gene lookup returns CDR1 SNHLY and CDR2 FYNNEI. With 4 bases clipped from V and 4 bases from J, the junction kept 2 bases outside the gene matches. The CDR3 consists of 15 residues. CDR3: CASSGTSGRADTQYF. Written as DNA, the CDR3 is TGTGCCAGCAGTGGGACTAGCGGGAGAGCAGATACGCAGTATTTT. Variable domain in full (rest from reference TRBV2 and TRBJ2-3): EPEVTQTPSHQVTQMGQEVILRCVPISNHLYFYWYRQILGQKVEFLVSFYNNEISEKSEIFDDQFSVERPDGSNFTLKIRSTKLEDSAMYFCASSGTSGRADTQYFGPGTRLTVL.

V is TRBV4-2 and J is TRBJ2-7; TRBD2 aligns across 7 bases. Germline V gene sequence: CDR1 LGHNA, CDR2 YNFKEQ. This CDR3 spans 14 amino acids. With V trimmed by 8 bases and J by 3 bases, 10 bases remained unmatched. CDR3 in DNA: TGTGCCAGCGGGAGGGCTAGCAATCACTACGAGCAGTACTTC. It yields the protein CASGRASNHYEQYF.

A single count supports this clone. The chain joins TRBV25-1 to TRBJ2-2, with 7 bases fitting TRBD1. The V gene's germline CDR1 is MGHDK and CDR2 SYGVNS. The CDR3 spans 15 residues. J lost 1 base, V lost 3 bases, and 2 bases had no gene match. The CDR3 is CASSEWTGNTGELFF. DNA of the CDR3: TGTGCCAGCAGTGAGTGGACAGGGAACACCGGGGAGCTGTTTTTT.

V gene TRBV29-1 combines with J gene TRBJ1-1; D remains ambiguous. The CDR3 is made up of 13 amino acids. Germline V gives CDR1 SQVTM, CDR2 ANQGSEA. V lost 1 base and J lost 3, with 9 bases in between. The CDR3 protein is CSVEASADTEAFF. CDR3 bases: TGCAGCGTTGAAGCTTCGGCGGACACTGAAGCTTTCTTT.

This sequence joins TRBV7-2 and TRBJ2-7, with D possibly being TRBD1 (5 bases). Germline CDR1 and CDR2: SGHTA and FQGNSA. The CDR3 has 13 amino acids. The germline V and J ends were trimmed by 5 bases and 3 bases, with 11 bases remaining between them. CDR3 bases: TGTGCCAGCAGCCTATACCAGGGCTACGAGCAGTACTTC. This sequence encodes CASSLYQGYEQYF.

The chain uses TRBV5-1 and TRBJ1-1; D gene ambiguous. V lost 0 bases to trimming and J lost 1 base, with 4 bases between them. Germline V gene sequence: CDR1 SGHRS, CDR2 YFSETQ. The length of the CDR3 is 13 residues. The DNA for the CDR3 is TGCGCCAGCAGCTTGGGAGAGAACACTGAAGCTTTCTTT. Translated, it gives CASSLGENTEAFF.

V is TRBV18 and J is TRBJ1-2; no clear D. Trimming removed 2 bases from V and 8 bases from J, with 15 bases in between. Germline values: CDR1 KGHSH, CDR2 LQKENI. The CDR3 sequence is 14 residues long. The CDR3 reads CASSPEASERGYTF. The DNA for the CDR3 is TGTGCCAGCTCACCAGAGGCATCCGAGCGAGGCTACACCTTC.

This clone showed up just once. The chain joins TRBV7-9 to TRBJ1-5, with 9 bases identical to TRBD1. CDR3 size: 18 residues. Germline CDR1 is SEHNR and CDR2 is FQNEAQ (reference sequence). V was pared by 5 bases and J by 0 bases, with 11 bases of the junction left unmatched. CDR3 coding DNA: TGTGCCAGCAGCCCTACAGGGGGCGGGGAATATAGCAATCAGCCCCAGCATTTT. It specifies CASSPTGGGEYSNQPQHF.

The genes are TRBV9 and TRBJ2-1; D gene uncertain. The CDR3 contains 14 residues. V shed 0 bases and J shed 3 bases, with 7 bases lying between them. CDR1 and CDR2 from the germline V gene are SGDLS and YYNGEE. The CDR3 protein is CASSVVTIYNEQFF. The CDR3 bases are TGTGCCAGCAGCGTAGTAACTATCTACAATGAGCAGTTCTTC.

The gene calls are TRBV7-2 and TRBJ1-2, with 9 bases that match TRBD1. Germline CDR1 SGHTA, CDR2 FQGNSA. The CDR3 is 16 residues long. V was pared by 5 bases and J by 6 bases, with 13 bases of the junction left unmatched. CDR3 DNA sequence: TGTGCCAGCAGCCACGGGACAGGGCTCGGCGGGGATGGCTACACCTTC. It codes for CASSHGTGLGGDGYTF.

The chain links TRBV11-3 to TRBJ2-7; 9 bases align to TRBD1. The ends lost 5 bases at V and 9 bases at J; junction bases unmatched: 8. CDR3 size: 13 residues. CDR1 SGHNT and CDR2 YENEEA come from the germline V gene. The CDR3 protein is CASSPGQGLLQYF. CDR3 coding DNA: TGTGCCAGCAGCCCGGGACAGGGTTTATTGCAGTACTTC.

This clone has only one observation. V is TRBV19 and J is TRBJ1-5; 10 bases align to TRBD1. The CDR3 length is 16 residues. The V and J ends lost 7 bases and 7 bases, in that order; junction bases with no gene match: 13. The germline gives CDR1 LNHDA, CDR2 SQIVND (reference sequence). This chain's CDR3 is CASIPTGQGLRQPQHF. As DNA, the CDR3 is TGTGCCAGTATTCCAACGGGACAGGGGTTAAGACAGCCCCAGCATTTT.

V usage is TRBV5-6 and J usage is TRBJ2-3; TRBD1 matches at 10 bases. The CDR3 sequence is 14 residues long. Per germline, CDR1 SGHDT and CDR2 YYEEEE. Unmatched junction bases numbered 6, after V lost 5 bases and J lost 6 bases. CDR3: CASRPGQGFDTQYF. Written as DNA, the CDR3 is TGTGCCAGCAGGCCGGGACAGGGGTTCGATACGCAGTATTTT. Full variable domain (outside the CDR3, taken from reference TRBV5-6 and TRBJ2-3): DAGVTQSPTHLIKTRGQQVTLRCSPKSGHDTVSWYQQALGQGPQFIFQYYEEEERQRGNFPDRFSGHQFPNYSSELNVNALLLGDSALYLCASRPGQGFDTQYFGPGTRLTVL.

V gene TRBV2 combines with J gene TRBJ2-5; 9 nucleotides line up with TRBD1. With 5 bases clipped from V and 0 bases from J, the junction kept 4 bases outside the gene matches. Germline values: CDR1 SNHLY, CDR2 FYNNEI. The CDR3 spans 15 residues. The CDR3 nucleotides are TGTGCCAGCAGTCAACAGGGGGCGTACCAAGAGACCCAGTACTTC. This translates into CASSQQGAYQETQYF.